The clone carrying this T cell receptor beta chain was picked up one time. These data originate in a study of blood T cell repertoires in COVID-19. Study-level background: The origin of the acute and convalescent COVID-19 samples was the United States, Italy and Spain. Sample material is recorded as cDNA or gDNA derived from T cells, B-cell-depleted T cells, or PBMCs.

In the original workflow: Reference gene primer amplification yielded estimated nucleated cell counts. The data were produced by immunoSEQ multiplex PCR, yet TCRdb's version contains in-frame clones alone and is incomplete. That table gives V, J and clone size, and the DNA gave D and trimming. The data show tens of thousands of clones, 55% to 70% seen once. This TCR was sampled from a woman in her 70s with acute or convalescent COVID-19. The sample taken for sequencing was peripheral blood.

CDR3 sequence: CASSLTEGTEAFF. In DNA form, the CDR3 reads TGTGCCAGCAGCTTAACAGAGGGCACTGAAGCTTTCTTT. J is TRBJ1-1 and V is TRBV5-4; no reliable D call. CDR1 and CDR2 from the germline V gene are SGHNT and YYREEE (reference sequence). V shed 2 bases and J shed 4 bases, with 9 bases lying between them. The CDR3 spans 13 residues.